Presented here are 31 T cell receptor beta chains from one specimen sequenced in a study of shared clonotypes between healthy human individuals (dated by TCRdb to about 2020). The library relied on the immunoSEQ multiplex PCR assay. Here the immuneACCESS table is served through TCRdb, limited to in-frame sequences with V and J called. Missing clones are a known gap in these copies; in checked studies unresolved V genes cover under half, and the rest lacks a known reason. For this sample there are about 1.1 million clones; approximately 78% appear just once. Of the sample, roughly 0.56% falls within the top ten clones. The sample was memory CD4+ T cells from PBMCs. The cell subset or site label here, explained by the study, means: CD45RA-negative fraction. All receptors come from a young man in good health. Some clones in this sample may be carry-over from other donors' samples.

The chain combines TRBV5-1 with TRBJ2-1; 8 bases align to TRBD2. The CDR3 has 15 amino acids. Germline lookup yields CDR1 SGHRS and CDR2 YFSETQ. The junction had 7 bases not matched to a gene; V was cut back by 4 bases and J by 4 bases. In DNA form, the CDR3 reads TGCGCCAGCAGCAGGTCACTAGCGGTTTACAATGAGCAGTTCTTC. Translation: CASSRSLAVYNEQFF.

V usage is TRBV7-2 and J usage is TRBJ1-2; TRBD1 is a possible D gene (5 bases). Trimming pared 5 bases from V and 8 bases from J, leaving 18 bases between. Germline lookup yields CDR1 SGHTA and CDR2 FQGNSA. This CDR3 is 14 amino acids long. CDR3 DNA: TGTGCCAGCAGCCGTGGGAGGGGAGTAGCGGGCTACACCTTC. It codes for CASSRGRGVAGYTF.

This clone was detected a few times. The rearrangement links TRBV28 to TRBJ1-5; TRBD1 aligns across 8 bases. V lost 5 bases to trimming and J lost 7 bases; unmatched junction nucleotides: 7. CDR1 MDHEN and CDR2 SYDVKM come from the germline V gene. CDR3 length equals 14 residues. The CDR3 reads CASSPGTGLQPQHF. In DNA form, the CDR3 reads TGTGCCAGCAGTCCCGGGACAGGACTCCAGCCCCAGCATTTT.

This rearrangement joins TRBV4-3 to TRBJ2-7, with a possible D match to TRBD2 (5 bases). Looked up from germline, CDR1 is LGHNA and CDR2 is YSLEER. The V and J ends lost 0 bases and 3 bases respectively, with 12 bases between them. CDR3 length: 15 amino acids. The CDR3 protein is CASSQDYGRLYEQYF. DNA of the CDR3: TGCGCCAGCAGCCAAGATTATGGGAGACTCTACGAGCAGTACTTC.

The chain recombines TRBV5-1 with TRBJ2-7; 10 bases are a match to TRBD1. V lost 2 bases, J lost 0 bases, and 11 bases stayed unmatched. The CDR3 has 18 residues. Germline V gene data show CDR1 as SGHRS and CDR2 as YFSETQ. The CDR3 sequence is CASSFSSGQGRSSYEQYF. DNA for the CDR3: TGCGCCAGCAGCTTCTCTTCGGGACAGGGGCGAAGCTCCTACGAGCAGTACTTC.

The V and J genes are TRBV13 and TRBJ2-2, with 11 nucleotides matching TRBD2. Germline V gives CDR1 PRHDT, CDR2 FYEKMQ (reference sequence). After removal of 5 bases from V and 6 bases from J, the junction contained 5 bases not matched to a gene. This CDR3 spans 15 amino acids. In nucleotides, the CDR3 is TGTGCCAGCAGCCTCGGACTAGCGGGTTCCGGGGAGCTGTTTTTT. Its protein product is CASSLGLAGSGELFF.

The chain uses TRBV5-1 and TRBJ1-3, with no clear D. In germline, CDR1 is SGHRS, CDR2 YFSETQ. This CDR3 region has 13 residues. The V and J ends lost 4 bases and 4 bases respectively, with 9 bases between them. The CDR3 DNA reads as TGCGCCAGCAGCCTCGCTGTGGGAAACACCATATATTTT. Its translation: CASSLAVGNTIYF.

Many counts were recorded for this clone. V gene TRBV6-5 combines with J gene TRBJ2-3, with 13 bases fitting TRBD2. V shed 2 bases and J 3 bases; nucleotides not matched to a gene: 2. CDR1 and CDR2 from the germline V gene are MNHEY and SVGAGI. The length of the CDR3 is 16 residues. The CDR3 DNA reads as TGTGCCAGCAGTTACGGACTAGCGGGAGCGACAGATACGCAGTATTTT. This codes for CASSYGLAGATDTQYF.

This clone was seen just once. The J gene is TRBJ1-2, the V gene TRBV7-8, with 7 bases aligning to TRBD1. There are 16 residues in the CDR3. V shed 5 bases, J shed 4 bases, and the junction held 13 bases outside the gene matches. Germline V gene sequence: CDR1 SGHVS, CDR2 FQNEAQ. The CDR3 is CASSQTRQGRGYGYTF. The CDR3 region has the DNA TGTGCCAGCAGCCAAACCCGACAGGGAAGGGGCTATGGCTACACCTTC.

About this clone itself: The sample contains more than one DNA sequence encoding this CDR3. V and J are TRBV5-1 and TRBJ1-2; D is unresolved. Per germline, CDR1 SGHRS and CDR2 YFSETQ. This CDR3 contains 13 residues. Trimming took 2 bases from V and 2 from J, leaving 7 bases between them. The CDR3 region is CASSLGGNYGYTF. The DNA for the CDR3 is TGCGCCAGCAGCTTAGGAGGGAACTATGGCTACACCTTC.

This clone showed up many times. The rearrangement joins TRBV20-1 to TRBJ1-1, with unresolved D. Deletions cut 6 bases from V and 4 bases from J, with 6 bases between. CDR1 and CDR2 (germline): DFQATT, SNEGSKA (reference sequence). The CDR3 is 10 amino acids. DNA of the CDR3: TGCAGTGCGGTCCGCACTGAAGCTTTCTTT. It translates to CSAVRTEAFF.

This clone was counted only a few times. The V gene is TRBV18, the J gene TRBJ1-5, with D maybe TRBD1 (6 bases). The CDR3 loop spans 15 amino acids. Germline V gene data show CDR1 as KGHSH and CDR2 as LQKENI. With 3 bases removed from V and 4 bases from J, the gap between germline ends came to 13 bases. The CDR3 here is CASSPDGQHNQPQHF. The CDR3 region has the DNA TGTGCCAGCTCACCTGATGGACAGCATAATCAGCCCCAGCATTTT.

The DNA of the CDR3 is TGTGCCAGCTCACCACCATCCGCCGGCCACAATGAGCAGTTCTTC. This encodes CASSPPSAGHNEQFF. The chain is built from TRBV18 and TRBJ2-1, with unresolved D. Germline CDR1 and CDR2: KGHSH and LQKENI. V was trimmed by 0 bases and J by 5 bases, leaving 11 bases between them. The CDR3 has 15 residues.

This chain uses TRBV20-1 with TRBJ1-5; D is uncertain. This CDR3 has 11 residues. V lost 4 bases to trimming and J lost 1 base, with 2 bases between them. The germline V gene has CDR1 DFQATT and CDR2 SNEGSKA (reference sequence). The CDR3 sequence is CSAKSNQPQHF. The CDR3 DNA reads as TGCAGTGCTAAGAGCAATCAGCCCCAGCATTTT.

About this clone itself: The germline gene is not matched at one end of the junction; a read error may be the cause. The genes are TRBV4-1 and TRBJ2-5; 10 bases agree with TRBD1. Germline V gene sequence: CDR1 MGHRA, CDR2 YSYEKL. The CDR3 consists of 16 residues. In nucleotides, the CDR3 is TGTGCCAGCAGCCCCCGGACAGGGGGAGGTCAAGAGACCCAGTACTTC. Encoded protein: CASSPRTGGGQETQYF.

This chain connects TRBV6-5 to TRBJ1-2; 7 positions match TRBD1. Trimming at V came to 2 bases and at J to 7 bases, leaving 4 bases not matched to a gene. The CDR3 contains 13 residues. The germline V gene encodes CDR1 MNHEY and CDR2 SVGAGI. Here the CDR3 DNA reads TGTGCCAGCAGTTACAGGGGGCACTCTGGCTACACCTTC. Protein product: CASSYRGHSGYTF.

The chain recombines TRBV7-3 with TRBJ2-2; no clear D gene. Germline values: CDR1 SGHTA, CDR2 FQGTGA. V gave up 3 bases and J gave up 7 bases, with 12 bases separating them. The CDR3 loop spans 14 amino acids. Here the CDR3 reads CASSFGTEGGELFF. CDR3 bases: TGTGCCAGCAGCTTCGGAACGGAAGGCGGGGAGCTGTTTTTT.

The V call is TRBV12-5, the J call TRBJ1-2; a possible D gene is TRBD1 (5 bases). Trimming pared 2 bases from V and 6 bases from J, leaving 13 bases between. This CDR3 contains 14 residues. Germline-derived CDR1 and CDR2 are LGHNT and FRNRAP. Here the CDR3 DNA reads TGTGCTAGTGGTTTGACAGGCCTACCCCATGGCTACACCTTC. As protein: CASGLTGLPHGYTF.

The chain couples TRBV7-8 to TRBJ2-6; D gene ambiguous. The length of the CDR3 is 15 residues. Trimming left V 5 bases short and J 0 bases short, with 8 bases between. Germline V gene data show CDR1 as SGHVS and CDR2 as FQNEAQ. The CDR3 DNA is TGTGCCAGCAGCGTTGGTCTCTCTGGGGCCAACGTCCTGACTTTC. It encodes CASSVGLSGANVLTF.

This clone was counted a few times. Other DNA sequences within the sample encode an identical CDR3. The chain joins TRBV7-2 to TRBJ1-1, with 7 bases aligning to TRBD1. Trimming took 5 bases from V and 1 from J; bases not matched to a gene: 4. CDR1 is SGHTA and CDR2 is FQGNSA in the germline V gene. There are 14 residues in the CDR3. The CDR3 sequence: CASSPGTANTEAFF. CDR3 in DNA: TGTGCCAGCAGCCCCGGGACAGCGAACACTGAAGCTTTCTTT. Full variable domain (remainder filled in from reference TRBV7-2 and TRBJ1-1): GAGVSQSPSNKVTEKGKDVELRCDPISGHTALYWYRQSLGQGLEFLIYFQGNSAPDKSGLPSDRFSAERTGGSVSTLTIQRTQQEDSAVYLCASSPGTANTEAFFGQGTRLTVV.

This clone showed up just a few times. This CDR3 is CASRDSARVGEAFF. Here the CDR3 DNA reads TGTGCCAGCAGGGACTCAGCAAGAGTGGGTGAAGCTTTCTTT. This chain uses TRBV2 with TRBJ1-1; D is ambiguous. Germline loops: CDR1 SNHLY, CDR2 FYNNEI. CDR3 length equals 14 residues. Trimming removed 6 bases from V and 7 bases from J, with 18 bases in between.

This clone has just one count. Other DNA sequences in the sample encode the same CDR3. The V gene is TRBV10-3, the J gene TRBJ1-1, with D possibly being TRBD1 (5 bases). The V gene's germline CDR1 is ENHRY and CDR2 SYGVKD. Trimming stripped 0 bases from V and 4 bases from J, with 9 bases between. The CDR3 spans 14 residues. CDR3: CAISESRGTTEAFF. CDR3 nucleotides: TGTGCCATCAGTGAGTCTAGAGGGACCACTGAAGCTTTCTTT.

This clone was counted a few times. The V call is TRBV5-1, the J call TRBJ2-1; a possible D gene is TRBD1 (6 bases). CDR3 length equals 13 residues. Per germline, CDR1 SGHRS and CDR2 YFSETQ. Between the trimmed V and J ends, which lost 4 bases and 5 bases, there was a span of 10 bases. CDR3 bases: TGCGCCAGCAGCGTGGGACAAAACAATGAGCAGTTCTTC. Amino acid sequence: CASSVGQNNEQFF.

This clone appeared a single time. The V and J genes are TRBV10-3 and TRBJ2-2, with 11 bases matching TRBD1. V dropped 2 bases and J dropped 7; count of bases not matched to a gene: 6. This CDR3 is 16 amino acids long. The germline V gene has CDR1 ENHRY and CDR2 SYGVKD. Written as DNA, the CDR3 is TGTGCCATCAGTGAGCCTGGACAGGGGGCAGGCGGGGAGCTGTTTTTT. Its protein product is CAISEPGQGAGGELFF.

The chain employs TRBV28 and TRBJ2-3; 8 nucleotides agree with TRBD1. The CDR3 runs 15 residues. The germline V gene encodes CDR1 MDHEN and CDR2 SYDVKM. The ends lost 6 bases at V and 1 base at J; junction bases unmatched: 6. The CDR3 protein is CASSPGGQGTDTQYF. As DNA, the CDR3 is TGTGCCAGCAGCCCCGGGGGACAGGGCACAGATACGCAGTATTTT.

The chain employs TRBV11-2 and TRBJ2-1; TRBD2 matches 9 bases. Germline assignment: CDR1 SGHAT and CDR2 FQNNGV. V lost 0 bases to trimming and J lost 15 bases; unmatched junction nucleotides: 3. The CDR3 totals 12 residues. The CDR3 bases are TGTGCCAGCAGCTTAGATGGGACTAGCACGTTCTTC. This gives the protein CASSLDGTSTFF.

This rearrangement joins TRBV29-1 to TRBJ1-1; weak D call: TRBD1 (6 bases). The CDR3 spans 13 residues. The germline V and J ends were trimmed by 3 bases and 1 base, with 9 bases remaining between them. CDR1 and CDR2 from the germline V gene are SQVTM and ANQGSEA. CDR3 amino acids: CSVEAGANTEAFF. CDR3 DNA sequence: TGCAGCGTTGAGGCAGGGGCGAACACTGAAGCTTTCTTT.

The chain combines TRBV5-4 with TRBJ2-2; 7 bases agree with TRBD1. Germline loops: CDR1 SGHNT, CDR2 YYREEE (reference sequence). The V segment lost 3 bases and the J segment 1 base; nucleotides outside the gene matches: 3. This CDR3 comprises 15 residues. CDR3 sequence reads: CASSSYRGNTGELFF. The CDR3 coding sequence is TGTGCCAGCAGCTCGTACAGGGGGAACACCGGGGAGCTGTTTTTT. Full variable domain (rest looked up from reference TRBV5-4 and TRBJ2-2): ETGVTQSPTHLIKTRGQQVTLRCSSQSGHNTVSWYQQALGQGPQFIFQYYREEENGRGNFPPRFSGLQFPNYSSELNVNALELDDSALYLCASSSYRGNTGELFFGEGSRLTVL.

The chain uses TRBV6-6 and TRBJ2-1; the D call may be TRBD1 or TRBD2 (5 bases each). V was cut by 5 bases and J by 3 bases, with 8 bases left in between. Germline V gives CDR1 MNHNY, CDR2 SVGAGI (reference sequence). The CDR3 consists of 13 residues. The CDR3 DNA reads as TGTGCCAGCAGTCGGGACGGCTACAATGAGCAGTTCTTC. The encoded protein is CASSRDGYNEQFF.

The genes are TRBV28 and TRBJ2-1; D is undetermined. This CDR3 spans 13 amino acids. V dropped 2 bases and J dropped 4 bases, with 6 bases sitting between them. Germline V gene data show CDR1 as MDHEN and CDR2 as SYDVKM. The DNA of the CDR3 is TGTGCCAGCAGTTTAACAGTATACAATGAGCAGTTCTTC. Translating it yields CASSLTVYNEQFF.

The rearrangement links TRBV28 to TRBJ2-3; D uncertain. This CDR3 is built from 15 residues. CDR1 MDHEN and CDR2 SYDVKM come from the germline V gene. Between the trimmed V and J ends, which lost 5 bases and 1 base, there was a span of 13 bases. Here the CDR3 DNA reads TGTGCCAGCAGTGAATACGCGAAAGGCACAGATACGCAGTATTTT. Its translation is CASSEYAKGTDTQYF.